This section outlines one T cell receptor beta chain sequence together with its context. Deletions cut 6 bases from V and 8 bases from J, with 17 bases between. There are 14 residues in the CDR3. The sample originates from a study of blood T cells in healthy people across ages. Isolated per sample were at least 7 million PBMCs. Using a J-beta primer mix together with a sample-barcoded 5' primer, a second PCR was run for roughly 6 to 11 cycles. Every cDNA molecule bore a tag from a template-switch adaptor containing 12 random nucleotides. CDR3-containing paired-end reads numbering at least 2.5 million came from each sample. One entry per CDR3 protein results from TCRdb running MiXCR on the 5' RACE reads. The sample has about 1.1 million distinct CDR3 sequences, around two fifths seen once.

This receptor was obtained from a man aged 18-30 years in good health. V usage is TRBV12-3 or TRBV12-4 and J usage is TRBJ2-4; possibly TRBD2 for D (6 bases). The sample taken for sequencing was blood. Here the CDR3 DNA reads TGTGCCAGCAGCGGCGGGGCGAGGGACGACATTCAGTACTTC. Its protein product is CASSGGARDDIQYF.